Below, 22 T cell receptor beta chains from the same sample are listed, as sequenced in a study of CD4 T cells in relation to SARS-CoV-2 and coronaviruses. The unexposed donors gave CD4+ T cells in about 2010-2019, prior to COVID-19. Isolation of CD4+ T cells took place after around eleven days in culture. These receptors' antigens are unknown. Generated by immunoSEQ multiplex PCR, the TCRdb table keeps only in-frame clones and is missing some. The data hold roughly 21,000 clones, with around three quarters observed a single time. The specimen was CD4+ T cells from PBMCs, cultured in vitro. Receptor source: a human donor in good health.

This sequence joins TRBV30 and TRBJ1-6; D is undetermined. V gave up 1 base and J gave up 1 base, with 14 bases separating them. Germline V gene data show CDR1 as GTSNPN and CDR2 as SVGIG (reference sequence). This CDR3 is 17 amino acids long. The chain's CDR3 is CAWSASPLKSYNSPLHF. The CDR3 region has the DNA TGTGCCTGGAGTGCAAGCCCTTTAAAATCCTATAATTCACCCCTCCACTTT.

The rearrangement uses TRBV5-6 and TRBJ2-1; 7 bases are a match to TRBD1. Germline lookup yields CDR1 SGHDT and CDR2 YYEEEE. V was pared by 4 bases and J by 1 base, with 8 bases of the junction left unmatched. The CDR3 runs 16 residues. The CDR3 DNA reads TGTGCCAGCAGCCAGACAGGGTTCCGATCCTACAATGAGCAGTTCTTC. Translating gives CASSQTGFRSYNEQFF.

V is TRBV30 and J is TRBJ1-5, with a tentative D call TRBD1 (5 bases). V lost 2 bases, J lost 3 bases, and 17 bases lay in between. Germline loops: CDR1 GTSNPN, CDR2 SVGIG (reference sequence). The CDR3 has 16 residues. In nucleotides, the CDR3 is TGTGCCTGGAGTCAAAGCGGGGGTCCTTACAATCAGCCCCAGCATTTT. Translating it yields CAWSQSGGPYNQPQHF.

This clone was detected only once. The chain recombines TRBV19 with TRBJ2-1, with a tentative D call TRBD1 (6 bases). V gave up 5 bases and J gave up 5 bases, with 16 bases separating them. This CDR3 contains 15 residues. CDR1 and CDR2 from the germline V gene are LNHDA and SQIVND (reference sequence). CDR3 in amino acids: CASSFMQGFDNEQFF. CDR3 coding DNA: TGTGCCAGTAGTTTCATGCAGGGGTTCGACAATGAGCAGTTCTTC. Full variable domain (missing parts from reference TRBV19 and TRBJ2-1): DGGITQSPKYLFRKEGQNVTLSCEQNLNHDAMYWYRQDPGQGLRLIYYSQIVNDFQKGDIAEGYSVSREKKESFPLTVTSAQKNPTAFYLCASSFMQGFDNEQFFGPGTRLTVL.

This clone has more than one count but fewer than ten. This chain joins TRBV29-1 and TRBJ1-5; D unclear. The CDR3 extends over 15 amino acids. Germline values: CDR1 SQVTM, CDR2 ANQGSEA. V dropped 2 bases and J dropped 4 bases, with 15 bases sitting between them. The CDR3 bases are TGCAGCGTTGAAATAACGGGAGAGCCTAATCAGCCCCAGCATTTT. Its protein is CSVEITGEPNQPQHF.

The V and J genes are TRBV6-5 and TRBJ2-7; 11 positions match TRBD1. CDR1 is MNHEY and CDR2 is SVGAGI in the germline V gene. This CDR3 contains 16 residues. V dropped 2 bases and J dropped 7; count of bases not matched to a gene: 10. The CDR3 DNA sequence: TGTGCCAGCAGTTACGCGCCGGGACAGGGGGAGAGGGAGCAGTACTTC. As protein: CASSYAPGQGEREQYF.

The chain carries TRBV3-1 (or the pseudogene TRBV3-2) and TRBJ2-1, with 10 positions matching TRBD2. The CDR3 covers 16 residues. V lost 1 base to trimming and J lost 2 bases; unmatched junction nucleotides: 2. Germline CDR1 and CDR2: LGHDT and YNNKEL (reference sequence). This chain's CDR3 is CASSQASGGAYNEQFF. The DNA of the CDR3 is TGTGCCAGCAGCCAAGCGAGCGGGGGGGCCTACAATGAGCAGTTCTTC.

The gene calls are TRBV2 and TRBJ1-1; TRBD1 agrees at 7 bases. The V gene's germline CDR1 is SNHLY and CDR2 FYNNEI. The V segment lost 4 bases and the J segment 3 bases; nucleotides outside the gene matches: 8. This CDR3 is 15 amino acids long. The CDR3 sequence is CASSGQGTGDTEAFF. In DNA, the CDR3 is TGTGCCAGCAGTGGACAGGGAACCGGGGACACTGAAGCTTTCTTT. The whole variable domain, remainder taken from reference TRBV2 and TRBJ1-1, is EPEVTQTPSHQVTQMGQEVILRCVPISNHLYFYWYRQILGQKVEFLVSFYNNEISEKSEIFDDQFSVERPDGSNFTLKIRSTKLEDSAMYFCASSGQGTGDTEAFFGQGTRLTVV.

The V call is TRBV5-8, the J call TRBJ1-6; TRBD1 matches at 9 bases. This CDR3 comprises 14 residues. Germline V gene sequence: CDR1 SGHTS, CDR2 YDEGEE. The trim removed 2 bases at V and 10 bases at J, leaving 4 bases unmatched. The CDR3 region has the DNA TGTGCCAGCAGCTTTCGGGACAGGGACTCACCCCTCCACTTT. As protein: CASSFRDRDSPLHF.

The chain couples TRBV2 to TRBJ2-7; D is unresolved. The V end lost 8 bases, the J end lost 6 bases, and 11 bases lay between the germline ends. This CDR3 is 11 amino acids long. CDR1 and CDR2 (germline): SNHLY, FYNNEI. In DNA form, the CDR3 reads TGTGCCAGCGGTCAGGTCTCCGAGCAGTACTTC. It encodes CASGQVSEQYF.

The chain carries TRBV6-5 and TRBJ2-2; D is perhaps TRBD2 (5 bases). Trimming took 2 bases from V and 7 from J, leaving 11 bases between them. The CDR3 has 14 amino acids. Germline V gene sequence: CDR1 MNHEY, CDR2 SVGAGI. CDR3: CASSYIGMGGELFF. In DNA, the CDR3 is TGTGCCAGCAGTTACATCGGGATGGGCGGGGAGCTGTTTTTT.

The chain combines TRBV6-2 or TRBV6-3 with TRBJ2-5; D gene ambiguous. The germline gives CDR1 MNHEY, CDR2 SVGEGT. Trimming took 6 bases from V and 5 from J, leaving 13 bases between them. The CDR3 covers 13 residues. The CDR3 DNA sequence: TGTGCCAGCAGCACAACAAGAAGGGAGACCCAGTACTTC. Amino acid sequence: CASSTTRRETQYF.

The rearrangement links TRBV27 to TRBJ1-1, with no clear D. Germline CDR1 MNHEY, CDR2 SMNVEV (reference sequence). V was shortened by 4 bases and J by 0 bases, with 9 bases between the two germline ends. The CDR3 is made up of 14 amino acids. The DNA for the CDR3 is TGTGCCAGCAGTTGGACGGTCATGAACACTGAAGCTTTCTTT. Its protein is CASSWTVMNTEAFF.

This clone was recorded once. This sequence joins TRBV6-2 or TRBV6-3 and TRBJ1-5; D may be TRBD1 (5 bases). From germline, CDR1 is MNHEY and CDR2 SVGEGT. Trimming removed 6 bases at V and 3 bases at J, with 12 bases between. CDR3 size: 14 residues. The CDR3: CASSPGGDNQPQHF. DNA for the CDR3: TGTGCCAGCAGCCCCGGGGGGGACAATCAGCCCCAGCATTTT.

The chain recombines TRBV18 with TRBJ2-2; possibly TRBD2 for D (5 bases). The CDR3 extends over 14 amino acids. V was pared by 2 bases and J by 1 base, with 5 bases between. CDR1 is KGHSH, CDR2 LQKENI, per germline. The CDR3: CASSPAGNTGELFF. CDR3 nucleotide sequence: TGTGCCAGCTCACCAGCGGGGAACACCGGGGAGCTGTTTTTT.

The J gene is TRBJ2-4, the V gene TRBV5-1; the match to TRBD2 covers 15 bases. Germline CDR1 SGHRS, CDR2 YFSETQ. V gave up 4 bases and J gave up 1 base; unmatched junction bases: 18. This CDR3 region has 22 residues. In DNA, the CDR3 is TGCGCCAGCAGCCGATTAGGGATACCGGGACTAGCGGGAGGATCCGCCAAAAACATTCAGTACTTC. Its protein is CASSRLGIPGLAGGSAKNIQYF.

The chain joins TRBV7-3 to TRBJ2-3, with a weak D call TRBD2 (6 bases). This CDR3 is 14 amino acids long. The germline V and J ends were trimmed by 6 bases and 2 bases, with 12 bases remaining between them. The germline CDR1 and CDR2 sequences are SGHTA and FQGTGA. The CDR3, as DNA: TGTGCCAGCAGTTTTGGAGGGGCCACAGATACGCAGTATTTT. Translation gives CASSFGGATDTQYF. Together with reference TRBV7-3 and TRBJ2-3, the CDR3 gives the full variable domain: GAGVSQTPSNKVTEKGKYVELRCDPISGHTALYWYRQSLGQGPEFLIYFQGTGAADDSGLPNDRFFAVRPEGSVSTLKIQRTERGDSAVYLCASSFGGATDTQYFGPGTRLTVL.

This chain links TRBV29-1 with TRBJ2-1, with a tentative D call TRBD1 (5 bases). CDR1 is SQVTM and CDR2 is ANQGSEA in the germline V gene. CDR3 length equals 14 residues. Trimming cost V 5 bases and J 1 base, with 12 bases left between them. The CDR3, as DNA: TGCAGCGTTTTGGGGCAGGTATCCTACAATGAGCAGTTCTTC. It codes for CSVLGQVSYNEQFF.

J is TRBJ2-7 and V is TRBV6-5; TRBD2 aligns across 10 bases. J was trimmed by 12 bases and V by 6 bases; bases with no gene match: 11. The CDR3 runs 13 residues. Germline CDR1 MNHEY, CDR2 SVGAGI. CDR3 protein: CASSRGLAARRYF. In nucleotides, the CDR3 is TGTGCCAGCAGCCGAGGACTAGCGGCGCGCCGGTACTTC.

This clone was picked up a small number of times. Written as DNA, the CDR3 is TGTGCCAGCAGTTCAATCGGCGGGGCCAGGATAGATACGCAGTATTTT. This translates into CASSSIGGARIDTQYF. The V gene is TRBV27, the J gene TRBJ2-3; the D gene is possibly TRBD2 (6 bases). The CDR3 spans 16 residues. Trimming removed 4 bases from V and 5 bases from J, with 19 bases in between. Germline assignment: CDR1 MNHEY and CDR2 SMNVEV (reference sequence).

This clone was seen only once. This chain connects TRBV30 to TRBJ1-1, with D possibly matching TRBD1 (6 bases). The CDR3 length is 12 residues. CDR1 is GTSNPN and CDR2 is SVGIG in the germline V gene (reference sequence). Trimming removed 6 bases from V and 1 base from J, with 9 bases in between. CDR3 loop: CACLGGNTEAFF. The CDR3 region has the DNA TGTGCCTGCCTAGGGGGGAACACTGAAGCTTTCTTT.

The chain combines TRBV9 with TRBJ2-3; 10 bases fit TRBD2. Germline values: CDR1 SGDLS, CDR2 YYNGEE. J lost 1 base, V lost 0 bases, and 5 bases had no gene match. The CDR3 runs to 17 residues. CDR3 bases: TGTGCCAGCAGCGTAGGCAGCGGGGGGGCCGGCACAGATACGCAGTATTTT. Translation: CASSVGSGGAGTDTQYF.